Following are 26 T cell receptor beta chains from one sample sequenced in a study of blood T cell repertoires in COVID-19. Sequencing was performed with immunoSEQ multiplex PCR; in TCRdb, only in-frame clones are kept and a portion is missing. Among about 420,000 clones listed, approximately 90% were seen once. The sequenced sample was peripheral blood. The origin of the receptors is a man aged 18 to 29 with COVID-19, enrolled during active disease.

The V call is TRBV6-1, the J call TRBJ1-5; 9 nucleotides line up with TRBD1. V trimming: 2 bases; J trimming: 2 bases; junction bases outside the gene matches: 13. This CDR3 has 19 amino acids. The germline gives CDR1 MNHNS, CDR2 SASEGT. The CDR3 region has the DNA TGTGCCAGCAGTGAACTGACAGGGGGAGGTTTTTGGGGCAATCAGCCCCAGCATTTT. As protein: CASSELTGGGFWGNQPQHF.

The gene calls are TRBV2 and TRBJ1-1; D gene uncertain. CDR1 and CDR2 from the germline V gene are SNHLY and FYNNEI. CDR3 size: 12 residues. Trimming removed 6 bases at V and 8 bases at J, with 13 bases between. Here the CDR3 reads CASSHVRQEAFF. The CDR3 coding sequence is TGTGCCAGCAGCCACGTGCGGCAGGAAGCTTTCTTT.

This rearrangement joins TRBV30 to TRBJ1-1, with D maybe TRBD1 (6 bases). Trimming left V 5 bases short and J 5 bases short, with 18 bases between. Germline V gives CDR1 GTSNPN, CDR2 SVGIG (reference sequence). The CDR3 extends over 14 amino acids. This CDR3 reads CAWESSTGTTEAFF. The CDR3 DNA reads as TGTGCCTGGGAGTCCTCGACAGGTACGACTGAAGCTTTCTTT.

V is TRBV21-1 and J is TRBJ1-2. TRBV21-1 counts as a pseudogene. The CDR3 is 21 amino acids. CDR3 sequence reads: CASSKGSSGKHRRILNYGYTF. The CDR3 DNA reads TGTGCCAGCAGCAAAGGGTCCTCGGGGAAACATCGACGAATATTAAACTATGGCTACACCTTC.

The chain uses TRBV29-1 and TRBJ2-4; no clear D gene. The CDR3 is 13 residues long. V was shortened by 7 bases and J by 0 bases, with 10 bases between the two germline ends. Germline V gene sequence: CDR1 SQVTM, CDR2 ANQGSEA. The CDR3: CSAALIAKNIQYF. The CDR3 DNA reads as TGCAGCGCAGCATTAATAGCCAAAAACATTCAGTACTTC.

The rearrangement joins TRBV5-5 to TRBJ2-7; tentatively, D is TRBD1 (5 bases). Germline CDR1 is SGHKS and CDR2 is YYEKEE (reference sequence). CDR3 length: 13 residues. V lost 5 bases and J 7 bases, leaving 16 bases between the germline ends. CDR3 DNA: TGTGCCAGCAGAACAGGCCCTGCTCAGGAGCAGTACTTC. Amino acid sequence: CASRTGPAQEQYF.

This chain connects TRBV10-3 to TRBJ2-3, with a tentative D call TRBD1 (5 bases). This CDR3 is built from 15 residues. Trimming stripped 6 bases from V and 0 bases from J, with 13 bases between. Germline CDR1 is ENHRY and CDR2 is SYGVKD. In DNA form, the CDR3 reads TGTGCCATCAGCCCTTTGGGGCCAAGCACAGATACGCAGTATTTT. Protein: CAISPLGPSTDTQYF.

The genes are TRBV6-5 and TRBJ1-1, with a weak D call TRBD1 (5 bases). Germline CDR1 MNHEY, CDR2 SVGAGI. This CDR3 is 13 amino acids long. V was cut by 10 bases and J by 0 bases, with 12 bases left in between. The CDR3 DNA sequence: TGTGCCACCAAGGACAACATGAACACTGAAGCTTTCTTT. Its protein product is CATKDNMNTEAFF.

The DNA of the CDR3 is TGTGCCAGCAGCCCGTTCGGGTTCTCCTACGAGCAGTACTTC. The encoded protein is CASSPFGFSYEQYF. The gene calls are TRBV5-5 and TRBJ2-7; no clear D. From germline, CDR1 is SGHKS and CDR2 YYEKEE (reference sequence). V lost 4 bases to trimming and J lost 0 bases, with 11 bases between them. The CDR3 has 14 amino acids.

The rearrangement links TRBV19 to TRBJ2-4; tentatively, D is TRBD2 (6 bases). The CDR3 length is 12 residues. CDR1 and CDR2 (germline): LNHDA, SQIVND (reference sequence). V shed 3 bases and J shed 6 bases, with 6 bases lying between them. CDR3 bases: TGTGCCAGTAGTATGGAGGGAAACATTCAGTACTTC. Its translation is CASSMEGNIQYF.

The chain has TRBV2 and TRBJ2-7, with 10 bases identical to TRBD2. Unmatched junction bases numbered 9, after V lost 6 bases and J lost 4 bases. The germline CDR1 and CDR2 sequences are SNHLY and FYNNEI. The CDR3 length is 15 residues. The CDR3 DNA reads TGTGCCAGCAGAGCGAGCGGGAGGGCTGAATACGAGCAGTACTTC. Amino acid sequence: CASRASGRAEYEQYF.

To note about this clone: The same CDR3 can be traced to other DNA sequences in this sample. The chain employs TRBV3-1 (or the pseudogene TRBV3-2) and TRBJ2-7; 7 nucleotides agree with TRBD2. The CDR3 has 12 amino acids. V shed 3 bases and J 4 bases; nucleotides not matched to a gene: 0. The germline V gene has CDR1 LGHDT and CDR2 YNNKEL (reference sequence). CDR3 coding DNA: TGTGCCAGCAGCCAGGGAGGGTACGAGCAGTACTTC. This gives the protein CASSQGGYEQYF.

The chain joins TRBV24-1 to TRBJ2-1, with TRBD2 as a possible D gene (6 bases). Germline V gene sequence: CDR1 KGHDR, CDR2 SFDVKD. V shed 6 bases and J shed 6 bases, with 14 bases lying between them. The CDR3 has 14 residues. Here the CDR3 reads CATSPQGGSNEQFF. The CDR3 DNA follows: TGTGCCACCAGTCCGCAGGGAGGAAGCAATGAGCAGTTCTTC.

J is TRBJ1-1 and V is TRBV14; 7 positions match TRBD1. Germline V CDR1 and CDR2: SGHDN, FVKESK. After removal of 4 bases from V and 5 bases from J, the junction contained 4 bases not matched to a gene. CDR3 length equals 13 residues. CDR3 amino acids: CASSLTTGTEAFF. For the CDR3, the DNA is TGTGCCAGCAGCCTCACGACAGGGACTGAAGCTTTCTTT.

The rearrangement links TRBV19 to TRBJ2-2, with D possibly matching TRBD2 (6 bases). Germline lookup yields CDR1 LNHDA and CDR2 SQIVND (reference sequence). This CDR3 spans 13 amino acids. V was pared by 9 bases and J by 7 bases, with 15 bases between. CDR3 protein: CASNDGGIGELFF. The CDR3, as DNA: TGTGCCAGCAACGACGGGGGAATCGGGGAGCTGTTTTTT.

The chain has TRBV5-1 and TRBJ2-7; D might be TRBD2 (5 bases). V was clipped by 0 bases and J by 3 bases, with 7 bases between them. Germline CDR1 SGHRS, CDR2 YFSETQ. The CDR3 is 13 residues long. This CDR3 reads CASSLAEGYEQYF. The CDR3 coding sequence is TGCGCCAGCAGCTTGGCAGAGGGCTACGAGCAGTACTTC.

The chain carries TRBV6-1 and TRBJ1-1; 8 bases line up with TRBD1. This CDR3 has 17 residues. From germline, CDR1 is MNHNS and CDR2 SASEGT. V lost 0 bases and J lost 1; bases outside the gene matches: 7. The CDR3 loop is CASSEAAGGKWNTEAFF. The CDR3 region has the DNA TGTGCCAGCAGTGAAGCGGCAGGGGGCAAATGGAACACTGAAGCTTTCTTT.

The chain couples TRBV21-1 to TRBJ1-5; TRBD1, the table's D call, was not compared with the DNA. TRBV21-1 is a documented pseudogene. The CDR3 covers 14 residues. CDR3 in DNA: TGTGCCAGCAGGTCGGGACAGAAGAATCAGCCCCAGCATTTT. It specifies CASRSGQKNQPQHF.

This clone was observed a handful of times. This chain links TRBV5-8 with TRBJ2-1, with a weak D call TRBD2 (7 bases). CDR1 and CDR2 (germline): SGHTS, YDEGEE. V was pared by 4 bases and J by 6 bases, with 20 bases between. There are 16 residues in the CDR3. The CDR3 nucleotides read TGTGCCAGCAGCCCCCTTGTGGGGGGGCCGAGCAATGAGCAGTTCTTC. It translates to CASSPLVGGPSNEQFF.

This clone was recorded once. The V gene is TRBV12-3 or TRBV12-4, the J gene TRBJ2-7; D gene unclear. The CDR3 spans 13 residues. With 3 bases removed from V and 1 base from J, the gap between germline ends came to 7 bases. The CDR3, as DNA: TGTGCCAGCAGTTTCTATACGTCCTACGAGCAGTACTTC. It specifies CASSFYTSYEQYF.

CDR3 region: CASSQLGTSVPGELFF. DNA for the CDR3: TGTGCCAGCAGCCAACTAGGGACTAGCGTTCCCGGGGAGCTGTTTTTT. This chain links TRBV14 with TRBJ2-2; 10 bases align to TRBD2. The CDR3 is made up of 16 amino acids. CDR1 is SGHDN, CDR2 FVKESK, per germline. Losses at the gene ends were 2 bases for V and 6 bases for J; bases not matched to a gene: 6.

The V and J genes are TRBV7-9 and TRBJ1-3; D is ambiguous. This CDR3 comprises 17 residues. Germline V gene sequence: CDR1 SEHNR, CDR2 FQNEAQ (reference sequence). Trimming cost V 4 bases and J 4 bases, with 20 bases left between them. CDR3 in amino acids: CASSSDMSSRRGNTIYF. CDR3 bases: TGTGCCAGCAGCTCGGATATGTCTAGCAGGAGAGGAAACACCATATATTTT.

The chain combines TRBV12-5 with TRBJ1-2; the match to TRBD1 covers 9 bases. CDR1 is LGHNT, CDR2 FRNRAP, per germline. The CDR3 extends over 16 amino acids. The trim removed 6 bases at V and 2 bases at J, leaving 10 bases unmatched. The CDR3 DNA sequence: TGTGCTAGTGGCCCAGACTCCGGGACAGGGAACTATGGCTACACCTTC. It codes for CASGPDSGTGNYGYTF.

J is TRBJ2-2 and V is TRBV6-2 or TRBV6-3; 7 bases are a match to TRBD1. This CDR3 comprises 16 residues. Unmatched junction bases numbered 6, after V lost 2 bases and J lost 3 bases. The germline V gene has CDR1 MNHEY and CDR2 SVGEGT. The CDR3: CASSYVPGGYTGELFF. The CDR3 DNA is TGTGCCAGCAGTTACGTTCCAGGGGGTTACACCGGGGAGCTGTTTTTT.

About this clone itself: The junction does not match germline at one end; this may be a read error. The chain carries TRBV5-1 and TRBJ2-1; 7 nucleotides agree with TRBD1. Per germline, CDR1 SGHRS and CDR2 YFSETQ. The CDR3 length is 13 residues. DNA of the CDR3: TGCGCCAGCAGCTTGACTACAGGGACAGATCCGATCTTC. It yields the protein CASSLTTGTDPIF.

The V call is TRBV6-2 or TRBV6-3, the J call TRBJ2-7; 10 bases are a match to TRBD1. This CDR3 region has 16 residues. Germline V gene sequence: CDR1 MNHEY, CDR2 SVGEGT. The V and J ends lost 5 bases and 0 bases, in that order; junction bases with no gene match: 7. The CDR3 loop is CASSTLDRGSSYEQYF. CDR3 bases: TGTGCCAGCAGTACTTTGGACAGGGGGTCCTCCTACGAGCAGTACTTC.